This T cell receptor (beta chain) comes out of a study of tumor and adjacent non-tumor tissue in lung cancer. Overall study findings and caveats: TCR diversity was significantly greater in tumor than normal lung tissue.

This clonotype was seen just once. Its antigen remains unknown. The template was RNA from unsorted bulk tissue. This CDR3 has 13 residues. V dropped 4 bases and J dropped 8 bases, with 14 bases sitting between them. Germline values: CDR1 LGHNA, CDR2 YNFKEQ. TCRbeta libraries were built with three rounds of nested PCR, modified from ARM-PCR. One entry per CDR3 protein, called by TCRdb with MiXCR from the multiplex PCR reads. The table has approximately 120,000 distinct CDR3 sequences, 75% seen once. The source is a woman in her sixties or seventies with non-small cell lung cancer. Material for sequencing was lung tumor tissue. The rearrangement joins TRBV4-2 to TRBJ1-2; maybe TRBD1 (5 bases). CDR3 sequence reads: CASSPDARAGYTF. The CDR3 bases are TGTGCCAGCAGCCCTGATGCCAGGGCCGGCTACACCTTC.